Sequencing of this TCR beta chain was carried out in a study of metastatic and nonmetastatic thyroid tumors. Study at large: Thyroid patients, malignant and benign, had repertoires compared across blood and tumor or nodule tissue.

General observations from the study: It was reportedly found that TCR beta diversity was significantly higher in malignant thyroid tumors than in benign nodules, a difference seen in both blood and tumor samples.

This clone has at least ten counts. Its antigen is not identified. Trimming shortened V by 3 bases and J by 0 bases, and 9 bases separated the two germline ends. Germline CDR1 SGHTA, CDR2 FQGNSA. CDR3 length: 15 amino acids. Nobody among the patients had been given any treatment before thyroid surgery. MiXCR re-clonotyped the PCR reads for TCRdb. The data hold 50,000 to 60,000 clones, with more than 15% observed a single time. This sequence was found in a female donor with papillary thyroid cancer or a benign thyroid nodule (not recorded which). Some clones in this sample may be carry-over from other donors' samples. The gene calls are TRBV7-2 and TRBJ2-1; D gene ambiguous. The sample consisted of blood. In nucleotides, the CDR3 is TGTGCCAGCAGCTTTCAACCCAACTCCTACAATGAGCAGTTCTTC. Translation gives CASSFQPNSYNEQFF.